A selection of T cell receptor beta chains follows, all from one sample in a study of cytomegalovirus exposure and HLA in healthy donors. This table comes from immunoSEQ multiplex PCR, and its TCRdb copy is limited to in-frame clones, with some not included. Its table records about 200,000 clones. The sequencing input was PBMCs. The receptors were gathered from a girl aged 2 to 10 in good health and CMV-seropositive. Each CDR3 is given with its conserved first and last residue.

v_call	j_call	cdr3_aa
TRBV28	TRBJ1-2	CASSFRGLPLHGGYTF
TRBV29-1	TRBJ1-4	CSVTGPGDEKLFF
TRBV5-1	TRBJ1-5	CASSLESGRNQPQHF
TRBV7-9	TRBJ1-5	CASSLVVGRGPNQPQHF
TRBV7-8	TRBJ2-7	CASSLPDTGASYEQYF
TRBV5-1	TRBJ2-7	CASSQGGGSYEQYF
TRBV27	TRBJ2-7	CASSFQGSYEQYF
TRBV28	TRBJ1-5	CASSSSPQGIQPQHF
TRBV30	TRBJ1-2	CAWRDRGYGYTF
TRBV9	TRBJ2-1	CASSPLTSGRAGNEQFF
TRBV6-1	TRBJ1-4	CASSEAGVRVINEKLFF
TRBV4-1	TRBJ1-1	CASSQDGTQSEAFF
TRBV28	TRBJ1-4	CASSSVNEKLFF
TRBV19	TRBJ1-5	CASNRAGASDQPQHF
TRBV28	TRBJ2-1	CASVFTSGRANEQFF
TRBV2	TRBJ2-7	CASKRLAGRGGSYEQYF
TRBV7-9	TRBJ2-7	CASSLRRLQGSDEQYF
TRBV5-4	TRBJ2-5	CASSLVGGRATQYF
TRBV7-9	TRBJ2-5	CASSLDDYQETQYF
TRBV18	TRBJ1-2	CASSPDSEVLRNYGYTF
TRBV2	TRBJ2-1	CASRARTSREGEQFF
TRBV5-1	TRBJ2-1	CASTSSGTRKQFF
TRBV6-1	TRBJ2-7	CASSGVRLYEQYF
TRBV27	TRBJ2-5	CASSMMGGETQYF
TRBV21-1	TRBJ1-5	CASSKDRDNQPQHF
TRBV7-9	TRBJ2-1	CASSLDGGAYNEQFF
TRBV5-1	TRBJ2-5	CASSHREGKTQYF
TRBV7-9	TRBJ2-1	CASSLGSPLSYNEQFF
TRBV28	TRBJ2-7	CASGTDRGSHEQYF
TRBV6-5	TRBJ1-2	CASSSIQGKLYGYTF
TRBV28	TRBJ1-2	CASSLPTLRDGYTF
TRBV10-1	TRBJ1-3	CASRGGTGNTIYF
TRBV18	TRBJ1-2	CASSRGSPNYGYTF
TRBV6-1	TRBJ2-1	CASKVGVSGTYEQFF